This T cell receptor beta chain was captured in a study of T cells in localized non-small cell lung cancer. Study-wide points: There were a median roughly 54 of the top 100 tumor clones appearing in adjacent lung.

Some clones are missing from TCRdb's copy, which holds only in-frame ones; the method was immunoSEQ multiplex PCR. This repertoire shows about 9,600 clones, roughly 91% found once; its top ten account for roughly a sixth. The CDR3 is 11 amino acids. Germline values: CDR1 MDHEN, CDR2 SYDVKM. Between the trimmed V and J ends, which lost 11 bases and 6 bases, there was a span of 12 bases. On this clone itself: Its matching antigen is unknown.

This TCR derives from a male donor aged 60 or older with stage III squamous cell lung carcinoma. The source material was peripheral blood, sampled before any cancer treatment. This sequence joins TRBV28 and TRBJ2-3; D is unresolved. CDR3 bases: TGTGCCGCCTCAAACGGGGATACGCAGTATTTT. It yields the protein CAASNGDTQYF.